A selection of T cell receptor beta chains follows, all from one sample in a study of Ad26.COV2.S vaccination and SARS-CoV-2 variants. Here immunoSEQ multiplex PCR was the method, and the copy in TCRdb shows in-frame clones only, minus some. The sample lists under 550,000 clones; around nine tenths were seen once. Source: peripheral blood, taken in a trial of Ad26.COV2.S vaccine versus placebo. The receptors stem from a person between 18 and 65 years old who received the Ad26.COV2.S COVID-19 vaccine or a placebo. CDR3s include the opening cysteine and the closing phenylalanine or tryptophan. The order of the fields is V gene, J gene, clone size, D gene, CDR3 protein, CDR3 DNA. A D gene is named only where the DNA matches it firmly. Size is omitted from some rows. Given values are once, few, many or a class for expanded clones.

V gene: TRBV10-3
J gene: TRBJ2-7
clone size: once
D gene: TRBD1
CDR3 protein: CAISSSRDRGSYEQYF
CDR3 DNA: TGTGCCATCAGTTCGAGTAGGGACAGGGGATCTTACGAGCAGTACTTC

V gene: TRBV11-2
J gene: TRBJ2-5
clone size: NA
D gene: TRBD1
CDR3 protein: CASSRGQGGQETQYF
CDR3 DNA: TGTGCCAGCAGCCGAGGACAGGGCGGTCAAGAGACCCAGTACTTC

V gene: TRBV5-5
J gene: TRBJ2-7
clone size: once
D gene: NA
CDR3 protein: CASSLAAGIPYEQYF
CDR3 DNA: TGTGCCAGCAGCTTGGCGGCAGGGATCCCCTACGAGCAGTACTTC

V gene: TRBV28
J gene: TRBJ2-1
clone size: NA
D gene: NA
CDR3 protein: CASSQKGGSDEQFF
CDR3 DNA: TGTGCCAGCAGTCAAAAAGGGGGAAGCGATGAGCAGTTCTTC

V gene: TRBV2
J gene: TRBJ2-7
clone size: NA
D gene: NA
CDR3 protein: CASSGQDYEQYF
CDR3 DNA: TGTGCCAGCAGTGGACAGGACTACGAGCAGTACTTC

V gene: TRBV18
J gene: TRBJ2-7
clone size: NA
D gene: TRBD2
CDR3 protein: CASSPVGDYSYEQYF
CDR3 DNA: TGTGCCAGCTCACCAGTCGGGGACTACTCCTACGAGCAGTACTTC

V gene: TRBV5-1
J gene: TRBJ2-2
clone size: NA
D gene: TRBD1
CDR3 protein: CASSFAPDRGFTGELFF
CDR3 DNA: TGCGCCAGCAGTTTTGCCCCGGACAGGGGTTTCACCGGGGAGCTGTTTTTT

V gene: TRBV9
J gene: TRBJ2-2
clone size: NA
D gene: TRBD2
CDR3 protein: CASSVSGSSGELFF
CDR3 DNA: TGTGCCAGCAGCGTAAGCGGGAGTTCCGGGGAGCTGTTTTTT

V gene: TRBV29-1
J gene: TRBJ2-7
clone size: NA
D gene: TRBD2
CDR3 protein: CSVRRLAASYEQYF
CDR3 DNA: TGCAGCGTTCGTAGACTAGCGGCCTCCTACGAGCAGTACTTC

V gene: TRBV18
J gene: TRBJ2-3
clone size: NA
D gene: NA
CDR3 protein: CASSQAGGYVDTQYF
CDR3 DNA: TGTGCCAGCTCACAGGCTGGCGGATACGTGGATACGCAGTATTTT

V gene: TRBV27
J gene: TRBJ2-1
clone size: once
D gene: NA
CDR3 protein: CASSFRIPPDEQFF
CDR3 DNA: TGTGCCAGCAGTTTCCGAATCCCCCCCGATGAGCAGTTCTTC

V gene: TRBV27
J gene: TRBJ1-2
clone size: NA
D gene: TRBD1
CDR3 protein: CASSVSGQGRNYGYTF
CDR3 DNA: TGTGCCAGCAGTGTTTCGGGACAGGGTAGAAACTATGGCTACACCTTC

V gene: TRBV5-5
J gene: TRBJ2-7
clone size: NA
D gene: NA
CDR3 protein: CASSLDPGRFYEQYF
CDR3 DNA: TGTGCCAGCAGCTTGGATCCAGGGAGGTTCTACGAGCAGTACTTC

V gene: TRBV6-1
J gene: TRBJ1-2
clone size: NA
D gene: NA
CDR3 protein: CASSEVWGAGGYTF
CDR3 DNA: TGTGCCAGCAGTGAAGTGTGGGGGGCGGGAGGCTACACCTTC

V gene: TRBV11-2
J gene: TRBJ2-7
clone size: NA
D gene: TRBD2
CDR3 protein: CASSLETSGPPGQYF
CDR3 DNA: TGTGCCAGCAGCTTAGAAACTAGCGGCCCCCCCGGGCAGTACTTC

V gene: TRBV30
J gene: TRBJ1-5
clone size: NA
D gene: TRBD1
CDR3 protein: CAWSVGTGNQPQHF
CDR3 DNA: TGTGCCTGGAGTGTAGGGACAGGGAATCAGCCCCAGCATTTT

V gene: TRBV9
J gene: TRBJ2-5
clone size: NA
D gene: TRBD2
CDR3 protein: CASSAGTSGSLGTQYF
CDR3 DNA: TGTGCCAGCAGCGCTGGGACTAGCGGGAGCCTCGGGACCCAGTACTTC

V gene: TRBV18
J gene: TRBJ2-7
clone size: NA
D gene: NA
CDR3 protein: CASSAGGSDEQYF
CDR3 DNA: TGTGCCAGCTCAGCAGGAGGTTCGGACGAGCAGTACTTC

V gene: TRBV11-2
J gene: TRBJ2-1
clone size: NA
D gene: NA
CDR3 protein: CASSLQSGFSYNEQFF
CDR3 DNA: TGTGCCAGCAGCTTACAATCAGGGTTTAGTTACAATGAGCAGTTCTTC

V gene: TRBV28
J gene: TRBJ2-7
clone size: NA
D gene: NA
CDR3 protein: CASSPGVASSYEQYF
CDR3 DNA: TGTGCCAGCAGCCCCGGGGTAGCCTCCTCCTACGAGCAGTACTTC

V gene: TRBV4-1
J gene: TRBJ2-7
clone size: NA
D gene: TRBD1
CDR3 protein: CASSQYRGGSYEQYF
CDR3 DNA: TGCGCCAGCAGCCAGTACAGGGGTGGGTCCTACGAGCAGTACTTC